Presented here are 11 T cell receptor beta chains from one specimen sequenced in a study of blood T cell repertoires in COVID-19 (dated by TCRdb to the early 2020s). Library construction relied on the immunoSEQ multiplex PCR assay. TCRdb retrieved this table from immuneACCESS and kept in-frame rearrangements only. Not all clones are present; in checked studies, unresolved V genes account for under half, and no reason is known for the remainder. Here the sample has 98,000 or so clones; 88% occur a single time. The ten most abundant clones make up approximately 2.5% of the sample. The specimen was peripheral blood. The receptors stem from a human donor in a cohort sampled during active COVID-19.

This clone has more than one count but fewer than ten. The rearrangement joins TRBV5-1 to TRBJ2-5; maybe TRBD1 (6 bases). The CDR3 runs 15 residues. Germline V gives CDR1 SGHRS, CDR2 YFSETQ. V lost 1 base to trimming and J lost 5 bases, with 15 bases between them. The CDR3 here is CASSLFGQSRETQYF. CDR3 nucleotide sequence: TGCGCCAGCAGCTTGTTTGGACAGTCTAGGGAGACCCAGTACTTC.

The table lists this clone with a count of one. This chain uses TRBV5-6 with TRBJ2-7, with a weak D call TRBD1 (6 bases). The CDR3 consists of 15 residues. The germline V gene encodes CDR1 SGHDT and CDR2 YYEEEE. Trimming pared 4 bases from V and 3 bases from J, leaving 17 bases between. CDR3 region: CASSPGHRESYEQYF. The CDR3 DNA reads TGTGCCAGCAGCCCAGGGCACAGGGAGAGCTACGAGCAGTACTTC.

V is TRBV9 and J is TRBJ2-2; D may be TRBD2 (6 bases). The CDR3 runs 15 residues. Trimming shortened V by 2 bases and J by 3 bases, and 11 bases separated the two germline ends. Germline-derived CDR1 and CDR2 are SGDLS and YYNGEE. The CDR3 nucleotides are TGTGCCAGCAGCGTGGGTAGCGGATACACCGGGGAGCTGTTTTTT. Its translation: CASSVGSGYTGELFF.

The chain couples TRBV30 to TRBJ2-1; 7 bases fit TRBD2. V was pared by 4 bases and J by 0 bases, with 9 bases of the junction left unmatched. The germline V gene encodes CDR1 GTSNPN and CDR2 SVGIG (reference sequence). The CDR3 extends over 16 amino acids. The CDR3 loop reads CAWTSWRERSYNEQFF. The CDR3 nucleotides read TGTGCCTGGACTAGTTGGCGGGAGCGCTCCTACAATGAGCAGTTCTTC.

The rearrangement joins TRBV5-1 to TRBJ2-3; 8 nucleotides agree with TRBD2. Germline V lookup: CDR1 SGHRS, CDR2 YFSETQ. This CDR3 comprises 14 residues. V lost 4 bases to trimming and J lost 4 bases; unmatched junction nucleotides: 5. The CDR3 spells CASSGTRGADTQYF. The CDR3 DNA is TGCGCCAGCAGCGGGACTAGAGGGGCAGATACGCAGTATTTT.

J is TRBJ2-5 and V is TRBV19, with TRBD1 as a possible D gene (6 bases). There are 15 residues in the CDR3. Germline V gene sequence: CDR1 LNHDA, CDR2 SQIVND (reference sequence). V dropped 6 bases and J dropped 5 bases, with 19 bases sitting between them. CDR3 coding DNA: TGTGCCAGTAGGAACCCAGGGGTTCCTCAGGAGACCCAGTACTTC. It is translated as CASRNPGVPQETQYF.

J is TRBJ1-1 and V is TRBV7-9; no clear D gene. The CDR3 loop spans 17 amino acids. Looked up from germline, CDR1 is SEHNR and CDR2 is FQNEAQ (reference sequence). Deletions cut 0 bases from V and 1 base from J, with 15 bases between. The CDR3 DNA reads TGTGCCAGCAGCTTAGCGTCCCTTGGCTCGGGGAACACTGAAGCTTTCTTT. Encoded protein: CASSLASLGSGNTEAFF.

CDR3 bases: TGTGCCAGTGGGCTCCGGGACAGGGCTGGTGGCTACACCTTC. Its translation is CASGLRDRAGGYTF. V and J are TRBV19 and TRBJ1-2; TRBD1 matches at 9 bases. The CDR3 spans 14 residues. V shed 8 bases, J shed 7 bases, and the junction held 11 bases outside the gene matches. The germline V gene has CDR1 LNHDA and CDR2 SQIVND (reference sequence).

V is TRBV19 and J is TRBJ2-3; D remains ambiguous. Trimming stripped 8 bases from V and 1 base from J, with 10 bases between. Germline V gives CDR1 LNHDA, CDR2 SQIVND (reference sequence). The CDR3 consists of 13 residues. CDR3 nucleotide sequence: TGTGCCAGTGCGGCGTCGGGCACAGATACGCAGTATTTT. Protein product: CASAASGTDTQYF.

The chain combines TRBV5-1 with TRBJ1-4, with TRBD1 identical over 8 bases. CDR1 is SGHRS, CDR2 YFSETQ, per germline. J lost 4 bases, V lost 4 bases, and 9 bases had no gene match. The CDR3 consists of 16 residues. CDR3 amino acids: CASSPGQGLINEKLFF. CDR3 in DNA: TGCGCCAGCAGCCCCGGACAGGGCCTGATTAATGAAAAACTGTTTTTT.

The chain joins TRBV29-1 to TRBJ2-1, with TRBD2 identical over 13 bases. After removal of 5 bases from V and 6 bases from J, the junction contained 13 bases not matched to a gene. The V gene's germline CDR1 is SQVTM and CDR2 ANQGSEA. This CDR3 contains 17 residues. CDR3 sequence reads: CSVNPPFTSGRANEQFF. CDR3 in DNA: TGCAGCGTTAATCCCCCCTTTACTAGCGGGAGGGCCAATGAGCAGTTCTTC.